The clone carrying this T cell receptor (beta chain) came up once. These data come from a study of CD8 T cells in Susac syndrome. An input of about 0.5 to 1 ug of RNA was subjected to reverse transcription using random hexamers. MiXCR, run by TCRdb on the immunoSEQ multiplex PCR reads, gives a single entry per CDR3 protein. The data contain 110,000 or so distinct CDR3 sequences, approximately 96% of them singletons. From blood CD8+ and CD4+ T cells, the TCR beta chain was sequenced. Germline CDR1 ENHRY, CDR2 SYGVKD. This CDR3 contains 17 residues. J was trimmed by 2 bases and V by 2 bases; bases with no gene match: 9.

Source material: CD4+ T cells from PBMCs. This receptor was taken from a human donor in good health. This chain connects TRBV10-3 to TRBJ2-4, with TRBD2 matching 7 bases. The CDR3 region has the DNA TGTGCCATCAGTGAGAATTGGGGTAGCGGGTCCAAAAACATTCAGTACTTC. It translates to CAISENWGSGSKNIQYF.